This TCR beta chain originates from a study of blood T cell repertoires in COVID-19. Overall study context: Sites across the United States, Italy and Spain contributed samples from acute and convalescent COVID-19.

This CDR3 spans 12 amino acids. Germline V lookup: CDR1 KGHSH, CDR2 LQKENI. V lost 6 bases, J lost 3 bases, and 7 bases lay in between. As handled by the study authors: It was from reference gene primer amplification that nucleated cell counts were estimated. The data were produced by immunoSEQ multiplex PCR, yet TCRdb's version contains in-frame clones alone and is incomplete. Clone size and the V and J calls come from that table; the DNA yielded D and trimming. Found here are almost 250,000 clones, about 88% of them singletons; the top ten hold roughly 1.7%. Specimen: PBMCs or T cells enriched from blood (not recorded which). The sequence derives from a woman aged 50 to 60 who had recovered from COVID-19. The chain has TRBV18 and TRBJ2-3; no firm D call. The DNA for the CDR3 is TGTGCCAGCTCTCCTTCTACAGATACGCAGTATTTT. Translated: CASSPSTDTQYF.